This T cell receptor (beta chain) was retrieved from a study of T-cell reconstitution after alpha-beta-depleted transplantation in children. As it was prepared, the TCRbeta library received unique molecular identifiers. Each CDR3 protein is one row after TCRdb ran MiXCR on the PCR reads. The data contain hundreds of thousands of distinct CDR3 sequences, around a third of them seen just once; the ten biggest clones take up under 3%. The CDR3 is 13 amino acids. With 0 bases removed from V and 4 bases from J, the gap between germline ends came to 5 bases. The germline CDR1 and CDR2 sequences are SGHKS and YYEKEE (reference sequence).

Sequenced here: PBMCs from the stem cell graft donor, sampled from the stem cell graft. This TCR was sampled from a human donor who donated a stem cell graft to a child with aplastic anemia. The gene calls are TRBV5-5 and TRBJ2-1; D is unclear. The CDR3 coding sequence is TGTGCCAGCAGCTTGGCCCCATACAATGAGCAGTTCTTC. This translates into CASSLAPYNEQFF.